These T cell receptor beta chains were read from a single sample in a study of naive and memory T cell subsets. TCRdb re-called the UMI-ligation and nested PCR reads with MiXCR, one entry per CDR3 protein. The sample holds roughly 140,000 distinct CDR3 sequences, approximately 20% seen once. Specimen: naive CD8+ T cells from blood. These receptors were taken from a human donor in good health. CDR3s leave out the opening cysteine and the closing phenylalanine or tryptophan. The order of the fields is CDR3 length, J gene, D gene, V gene, CDR3 protein. A D gene is named only where the DNA matches it firmly.

CDR3 length: 11
J gene: TRBJ2-1
D gene: NA
V gene: TRBV11-2
CDR3 protein: ASSFGSAYEQF

CDR3 length: 10
J gene: TRBJ1-1
D gene: NA
V gene: TRBV7-8
CDR3 protein: ASSSLQYSAF

CDR3 length: 15
J gene: TRBJ2-1
D gene: TRBD2
V gene: TRBV5-4
CDR3 protein: ASSLEGSGSMYNEQF

CDR3 length: 12
J gene: TRBJ2-2
D gene: NA
V gene: TRBV27
CDR3 protein: ASSLQWDTGELF

CDR3 length: 13
J gene: TRBJ1-2
D gene: TRBD1
V gene: TRBV29-1
CDR3 protein: SVEESAGGDYGYT

CDR3 length: 17
J gene: TRBJ2-1
D gene: TRBD2
V gene: TRBV13
CDR3 protein: ASSSDGTSPPSSYNEQF

CDR3 length: 13
J gene: TRBJ2-7
D gene: TRBD1
V gene: TRBV28
CDR3 protein: ASSLGTGEWDEQY

CDR3 length: 12
J gene: TRBJ2-3
D gene: TRBD1
V gene: TRBV27
CDR3 protein: ASSTGGWVDTQY

CDR3 length: 10
J gene: TRBJ2-3
D gene: TRBD2
V gene: TRBV29-1
CDR3 protein: SHSREEDTQY

CDR3 length: 11
J gene: TRBJ2-7
D gene: NA
V gene: TRBV27
CDR3 protein: ASTPGSLSEQY

CDR3 length: 13
J gene: TRBJ2-6
D gene: NA
V gene: TRBV12-3/TRBV12-4
CDR3 protein: ASSWTANGANVLT

CDR3 length: 15
J gene: TRBJ1-2
D gene: TRBD1
V gene: TRBV4-3
CDR3 protein: ASSPENRGLSFWGYT

CDR3 length: 13
J gene: TRBJ1-2
D gene: TRBD1
V gene: TRBV29-1
CDR3 protein: SVAPGTAALRGYT

CDR3 length: 13
J gene: TRBJ2-3
D gene: NA
V gene: TRBV12-3/TRBV12-4
CDR3 protein: ASSFESWSTDTQY

CDR3 length: 11
J gene: TRBJ1-2
D gene: NA
V gene: TRBV29-1
CDR3 protein: SVGSGGGNGYT

CDR3 length: 12
J gene: TRBJ2-7
D gene: NA
V gene: TRBV20-1
CDR3 protein: SADSRDSSYEQY

CDR3 length: 13
J gene: TRBJ2-2
D gene: NA
V gene: TRBV9
CDR3 protein: ASSVAPEGTGELF

CDR3 length: 14
J gene: TRBJ2-1
D gene: TRBD1
V gene: TRBV27
CDR3 protein: ASRPVREDRGLEQF

CDR3 length: 14
J gene: TRBJ2-2
D gene: TRBD1
V gene: TRBV11-2
CDR3 protein: ASSFPTGVVTGELF

CDR3 length: 12
J gene: TRBJ1-1
D gene: TRBD1
V gene: TRBV4-1
CDR3 protein: ASSHPDRLTEAF